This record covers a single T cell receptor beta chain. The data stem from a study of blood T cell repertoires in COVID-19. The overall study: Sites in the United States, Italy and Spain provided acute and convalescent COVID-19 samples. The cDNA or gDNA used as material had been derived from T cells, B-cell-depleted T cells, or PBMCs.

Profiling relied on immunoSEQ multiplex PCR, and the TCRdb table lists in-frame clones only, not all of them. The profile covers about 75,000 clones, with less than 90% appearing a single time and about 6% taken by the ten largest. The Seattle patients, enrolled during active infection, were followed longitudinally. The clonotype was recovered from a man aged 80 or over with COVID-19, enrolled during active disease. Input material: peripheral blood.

The CDR3 region is CASSIARDTNYGYTF. The CDR3 DNA follows: TGTGCCAGTAGTATAGCCCGGGACACCAACTATGGCTACACCTTC. The rearrangement links TRBV19 to TRBJ1-2, with D possibly TRBD1 on 6 matching bases. V was trimmed by 1 base and J by 2 bases, leaving 11 bases between them. This CDR3 spans 15 amino acids. Per the germline V gene, CDR1 is LNHDA and CDR2 is SQIVND (reference sequence).